The 10 T cell receptor beta chains below all came from one sample that was sequenced in a study of chemoradiotherapy in HPV16-positive cancers (dated by TCRdb to about 2022). The protocol used for the library was the immunoSEQ multiplex PCR assay. TCRdb carries this immuneACCESS record with in-frame sequences only. Its versions omit some clonotypes, under half of them owing to an unresolved V gene in the studies checked, with the rest unexplained. This sample gives roughly 1,200 clones in total; 80% to 85% of them show up just once. Around 12% of the sample lies in the top ten. Sample: tumor tissue, taken from a patient who underwent chemoradiotherapy. All receptors come from a human donor with HPV-associated anogenital cancer.

The J gene is TRBJ2-6, the V gene TRBV11-2, with no clear D. Germline V lookup: CDR1 SGHAT, CDR2 FQNNGV. This CDR3 contains 14 residues. V was shortened by 3 bases and J by 1 base, with 4 bases between the two germline ends. CDR3 bases: TGTGCCAGCAGCTTTGGGTCTGGGGCCAACGTCCTGACTTTC. Protein product: CASSFGSGANVLTF.

As DNA, the CDR3 is TGTGCCAGCAGCCAGACGGGACAGGGAGTCACCGGGGAGCTGTTTTTT. Protein product: CASSQTGQGVTGELFF. The chain uses TRBV5-4 and TRBJ2-2; 9 nucleotides match TRBD1. CDR1 and CDR2 from the germline V gene are SGHNT and YYREEE (reference sequence). The CDR3 sequence is 16 residues long. V trimming: 4 bases; J trimming: 4 bases; junction bases outside the gene matches: 8.

The gene calls are TRBV5-1 and TRBJ1-3; D unresolved. The V end lost 1 base, the J end lost 0 bases, and 11 bases lay between the germline ends. The germline gives CDR1 SGHRS, CDR2 YFSETQ. The CDR3 is made up of 16 amino acids. DNA for the CDR3: TGCGCCAGCAGCTTGAACGGACCCCTCTCTGGAAACACCATATATTTT. Protein product: CASSLNGPLSGNTIYF.

V and J are TRBV27 and TRBJ2-5, with D hard to call. Germline V CDR1 and CDR2: MNHEY, SMNVEV (reference sequence). V lost 4 bases to trimming and J lost 6 bases, with 15 bases between them. CDR3 length: 14 amino acids. CDR3 DNA: TGTGCCAGCAGTTCAATAGCATCCGACAAGACCCAGTACTTC. This gives the protein CASSSIASDKTQYF.

This rearrangement joins TRBV15 to TRBJ2-3, with TRBD1 matching over 7 bases. After removal of 1 base from V and 1 base from J, the junction contained 8 bases not matched to a gene. The germline V gene encodes CDR1 LNHNV and CDR2 YYDKDF (reference sequence). This CDR3 comprises 17 residues. The CDR3 reads CATSRGQGAQGTDTQYF. Written as DNA, the CDR3 is TGTGCCACCAGCAGAGGACAGGGCGCGCAGGGCACAGATACGCAGTATTTT.

On this clone itself: A read error may produce the germline difference seen at one junction end. The V call is TRBV7-2, the J call TRBJ2-3; TRBD2 matches 8 bases. This CDR3 has 15 residues. CDR1 and CDR2 from the germline V gene are SGHTA and FQGNSA. CDR3 sequence (DNA): TGTGCCAGCAGTTTAGCGGGGCGCAACACAGATACGCAGTATTTT. Translated, it gives CASSLAGRNTDTQYF.

The J gene is TRBJ1-6, the V gene TRBV9; maybe TRBD1 (5 bases). Germline loops: CDR1 SGDLS, CDR2 YYNGEE. This CDR3 contains 16 residues. Trimming removed 3 bases at V and 6 bases at J, with 16 bases between. As DNA, the CDR3 is TGTGCCAGCAGCGCCGGGACGGATACTGGTAATTCACCCCTCCACTTT. Protein: CASSAGTDTGNSPLHF.

The rearrangement uses TRBV7-6 and TRBJ2-1; TRBD2 matches at 10 bases. V shed 3 bases, J shed 4 bases, and the junction held 0 bases outside the gene matches. CDR1 is SGHVS, CDR2 FNYEAQ, per germline. This CDR3 is built from 14 residues. CDR3 coding DNA: TGTGCCAGCAGCTTGACTAGCGGGTACAATGAGCAGTTCTTC. It encodes CASSLTSGYNEQFF.

The rearrangement uses TRBV5-1 and TRBJ1-1; the D is unclear. The CDR3 loop spans 15 amino acids. Germline-derived CDR1 and CDR2 are SGHRS and YFSETQ. V shed 0 bases and J shed 3 bases, with 12 bases lying between them. The CDR3 DNA follows: TGCGCCAGCAGCTTGGCCGTTAAGTCCCACACTGAAGCTTTCTTT. It codes for CASSLAVKSHTEAFF. The full variable domain, completed using reference TRBV5-1 and TRBJ1-1, is KAGVTQTPRYLIKTRGQQVTLSCSPISGHRSVSWYQQTPGQGLQFLFEYFSETQRNKGNFPGRFSGRQFSNSRSEMNVSTLELGDSALYLCASSLAVKSHTEAFFGQGTRLTVV.

This chain joins TRBV6-4 and TRBJ2-1; maybe TRBD1 (6 bases). There are 13 residues in the CDR3. CDR1 is MRHNA, CDR2 SNTAGT, per germline. Trimming shortened V by 0 bases and J by 6 bases, and 6 bases separated the two germline ends. Written as DNA, the CDR3 is TGTGCCAGCAGTGACTCGGACAGCAATGAGCAGTTCTTC. Amino acid sequence: CASSDSDSNEQFF.